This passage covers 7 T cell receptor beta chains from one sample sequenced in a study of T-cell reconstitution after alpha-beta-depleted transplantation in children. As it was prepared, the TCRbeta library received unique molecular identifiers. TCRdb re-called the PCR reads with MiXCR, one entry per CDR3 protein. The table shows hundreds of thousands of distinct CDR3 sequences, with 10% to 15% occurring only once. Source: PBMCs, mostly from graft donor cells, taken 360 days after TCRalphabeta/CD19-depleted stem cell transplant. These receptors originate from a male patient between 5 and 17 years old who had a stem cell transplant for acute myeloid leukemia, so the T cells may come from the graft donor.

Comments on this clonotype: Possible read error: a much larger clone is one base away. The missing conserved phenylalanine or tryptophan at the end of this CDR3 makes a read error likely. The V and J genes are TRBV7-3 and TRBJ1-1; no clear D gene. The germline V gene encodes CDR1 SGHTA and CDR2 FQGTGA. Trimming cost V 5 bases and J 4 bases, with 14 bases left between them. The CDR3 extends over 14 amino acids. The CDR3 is CASSPDNIGTEAFS. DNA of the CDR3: TGTGCCAGCAGCCCAGACAATATTGGCACTGAAGCTTTCTCT.

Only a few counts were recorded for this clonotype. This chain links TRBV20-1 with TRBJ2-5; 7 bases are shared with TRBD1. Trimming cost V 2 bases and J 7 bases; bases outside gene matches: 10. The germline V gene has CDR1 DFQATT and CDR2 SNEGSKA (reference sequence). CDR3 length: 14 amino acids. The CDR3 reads CSARFTGAPGTQYF. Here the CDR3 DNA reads TGCAGTGCTAGATTCACAGGGGCCCCAGGGACCCAGTACTTC.

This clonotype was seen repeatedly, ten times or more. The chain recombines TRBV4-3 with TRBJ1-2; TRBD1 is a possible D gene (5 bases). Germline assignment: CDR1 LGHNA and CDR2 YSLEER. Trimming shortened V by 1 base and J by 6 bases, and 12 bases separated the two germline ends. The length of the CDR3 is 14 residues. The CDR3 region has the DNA TGCGCCAGCAGCCAAGTTCGTAGGGACCATGGCTACACCTTC. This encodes CASSQVRRDHGYTF.

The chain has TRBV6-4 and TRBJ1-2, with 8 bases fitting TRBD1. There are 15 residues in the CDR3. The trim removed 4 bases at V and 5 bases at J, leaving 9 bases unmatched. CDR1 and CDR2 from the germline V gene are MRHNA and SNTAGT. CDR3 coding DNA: TGTGCCAGCAGTGCCGTTCCCGGGACAGGATATGGCTACACCTTC. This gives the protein CASSAVPGTGYGYTF.

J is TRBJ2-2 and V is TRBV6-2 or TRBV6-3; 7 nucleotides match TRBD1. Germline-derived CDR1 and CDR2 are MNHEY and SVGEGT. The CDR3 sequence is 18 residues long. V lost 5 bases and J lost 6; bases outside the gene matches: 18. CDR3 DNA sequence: TGTGCCAGCAGTACTCGGGGACAGCCCCCCTCGATTGCCGGGGAGCTGTTTTTT. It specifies CASSTRGQPPSIAGELFF.

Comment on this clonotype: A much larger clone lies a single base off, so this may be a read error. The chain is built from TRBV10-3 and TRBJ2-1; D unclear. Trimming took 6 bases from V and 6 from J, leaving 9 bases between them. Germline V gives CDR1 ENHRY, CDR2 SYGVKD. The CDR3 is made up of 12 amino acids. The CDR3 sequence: CAISKVLNEQFF. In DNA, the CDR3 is TGTGCCATCAGCAAAGTTCTCAATGAGCAGTTCTTC.

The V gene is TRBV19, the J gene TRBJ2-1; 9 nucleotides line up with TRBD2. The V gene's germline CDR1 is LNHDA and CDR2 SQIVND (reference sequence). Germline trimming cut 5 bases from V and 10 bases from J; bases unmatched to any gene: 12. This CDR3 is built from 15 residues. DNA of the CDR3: TGTGCCAGTAGTCTAACTAGCGGGCAATTTGGGGAGCAGTTCTTC. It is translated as CASSLTSGQFGEQFF.